Listed here are 9 T cell receptor beta chains from one sample, sequenced in a study of T cell responses to AZD1222 COVID-19 vaccine. The data were produced by immunoSEQ multiplex PCR, yet TCRdb's version contains in-frame clones alone and is incomplete. The repertoire holds almost 80,000 clones, with roughly 90% as singletons. Sample: peripheral blood, taken on day 0 of AZD1222 vaccination. These receptors originate from an adult in good health.

J is TRBJ1-6 and V is TRBV6-5, with a weak D call TRBD1 (5 bases). This CDR3 contains 15 residues. V shed 2 bases and J shed 7 bases, with 12 bases lying between them. CDR1 MNHEY and CDR2 SVGAGI come from the germline V gene. In DNA form, the CDR3 reads TGTGCCAGCAGTTACGCGCAGGGCTCAAATTCACCCCTCCACTTT. Translated: CASSYAQGSNSPLHF.

The chain uses TRBV28 and TRBJ1-2; no clear D gene. V lost 10 bases and J lost 4, with 13 bases in between. This CDR3 has 12 residues. The V gene's germline CDR1 is MDHEN and CDR2 SYDVKM. In DNA, the CDR3 is TGTGCCATCACAGAGCCTGGCTATGGCTACACCTTC. This codes for CAITEPGYGYTF.

Details on this clone: Relative to the germline gene, one junction end is altered; a read error may explain this. J is TRBJ1-4 and V is TRBV9; no clear D gene. The germline V gene has CDR1 SGDLS and CDR2 YYNGEE. There are 12 residues in the CDR3. The CDR3: CASSVEGSRLAF. The CDR3 DNA reads TGTGCCAGCAGCGTAGAGGGATCCCGACTCGCGTTT.

The chain recombines TRBV2 with TRBJ1-5, with TRBD1 identical over 8 bases. The ends lost 4 bases at V and 0 bases at J; junction bases unmatched: 11. The CDR3 contains 18 residues. The germline V gene encodes CDR1 SNHLY and CDR2 FYNNEI. The CDR3 DNA is TGTGCCAGCAGTGGGGGAGACAGGGGAATATATAGCAATCAGCCCCAGCATTTT. Amino acids: CASSGGDRGIYSNQPQHF.

The sample holds a few counts of this clone. This chain uses TRBV30 with TRBJ1-6; TRBD1 is a possible D gene (5 bases). The germline gives CDR1 GTSNPN, CDR2 SVGIG (reference sequence). Trimming stripped 0 bases from V and 8 bases from J, with 17 bases between. CDR3 length: 16 amino acids. CDR3 in amino acids: CAWSVSPEQGYSPLHF. The CDR3 bases are TGTGCCTGGAGTGTCTCCCCCGAGCAGGGATATTCACCCCTCCACTTT.

The chain recombines TRBV7-9 with TRBJ1-3; D gene ambiguous. V lost 1 base and J lost 0, with 4 bases in between. Germline CDR1 reads SEHNR; CDR2 reads FQNEAQ (reference sequence). This CDR3 is built from 14 residues. The CDR3 protein is CASSLGTSGNTIYF. For the CDR3, the DNA is TGTGCCAGCAGCTTAGGGACCTCTGGAAACACCATATATTTT.

The rearrangement uses TRBV10-3 and TRBJ2-1; 8 bases fit TRBD2. This CDR3 has 14 amino acids. Germline V gene data show CDR1 as ENHRY and CDR2 as SYGVKD. V shed 2 bases, J shed 8 bases, and the junction held 5 bases outside the gene matches. CDR3 nucleotides: TGTGCCATCAGTGAGAACGGGAGGGCCGATGAGCAGTTCTTC. Its protein is CAISENGRADEQFF.

V and J are TRBV11-2 and TRBJ1-2; D gene ambiguous. Per germline, CDR1 SGHAT and CDR2 FQNNGV. V was pared by 5 bases and J by 3 bases, with 10 bases between. This CDR3 region has 13 residues. CDR3 in amino acids: CASSPQRDYGYTF. The CDR3 coding sequence is TGTGCCAGCAGCCCTCAAAGGGACTATGGCTACACCTTC.

The chain is built from TRBV6-5 and TRBJ1-1; the D gene is possibly TRBD1 (6 bases). Looked up from germline, CDR1 is MNHEY and CDR2 is SVGAGI. Trimming took 9 bases from V and 5 from J, leaving 13 bases between them. This CDR3 contains 12 residues. The CDR3 loop is CASGQRGTEAFF. CDR3 in DNA: TGTGCCAGTGGGCAGAGGGGGACTGAAGCTTTCTTT.